These 5 T cell receptor beta chains were all obtained from the same sample, sequenced in a study of human T cells and chemical hapten exposure. TCRdb analysed the RACE reads with MiXCR anew, one entry per CDR3 protein. The sample includes over 100,000 distinct CDR3 sequences, about 11% seen only once; the top ten take 2% to 2.5%. Time point meaning: patch test 3, about 24 weeks after DPC sensitization. The treatment was: therapeutic diphenylcyclopropenone sensitization with weekly scalp DPC. This sample comprised whole blood, obtained in connection with sensitization to the hapten diphenylcyclopropenone (DPC). The receptors shown here come from a woman in her fifties or sixties with alopecia areata. Some clones in this sample may be carry-over from other donors' samples.

This sequence joins TRBV12-3 or TRBV12-4 and TRBJ1-2; a possible D gene is TRBD1 (6 bases). Deletions cut 7 bases from V and 7 bases from J, with 19 bases between. The CDR3 sequence is 14 residues long. The CDR3 nucleotides are TGTGCCAGCACCCCTTTGAACAGGGAGGGTGGCTACACCTTC. It encodes CASTPLNREGGYTF.

The genes are TRBV6-1 and TRBJ2-1, with D tentatively TRBD2 (5 bases). Per the germline V gene, CDR1 is MNHNS and CDR2 is SASEGT. The CDR3 covers 15 residues. V was trimmed by 6 bases and J by 3 bases, leaving 15 bases between them. The CDR3 DNA reads as TGTGCCAGCAGAGCAACTGGACTTCTCTACAATGAGCAGTTCTTC. Protein: CASRATGLLYNEQFF.

V is TRBV5-1 and J is TRBJ1-1; D is unresolved. This CDR3 has 12 residues. V lost 3 bases, J lost 6 bases, and 9 bases lay in between. Germline V gene data show CDR1 as SGHRS and CDR2 as YFSETQ. The CDR3: CASSWPDAEAFF. In DNA, the CDR3 is TGCGCCAGCAGCTGGCCGGACGCTGAAGCTTTCTTT.

This clonotype was counted at least ten times. The chain has TRBV20-1 and TRBJ2-3; D not certain. This CDR3 contains 13 residues. Trimming took 6 bases from V and 1 from J, leaving 11 bases between them. Germline CDR1 and CDR2: DFQATT and SNEGSKA (reference sequence). The CDR3 DNA sequence: TGCAGTGCCCGACCGTTGGGCACAGATACGCAGTATTTT. As protein: CSARPLGTDTQYF.

V and J are TRBV12-3 or TRBV12-4 and TRBJ1-1, with a tentative D call TRBD1 (5 bases). The CDR3 contains 14 residues. V gave up 7 bases and J gave up 0 bases, with 12 bases separating them. CDR3 region: CASTATALNTEAFF. CDR3 coding DNA: TGTGCCAGCACCGCGACAGCCTTGAACACTGAAGCTTTCTTT.